The 21 T cell receptor beta chains listed next were all sequenced from one sample in a study of shared clonotypes between healthy human individuals. TCRdb's table, derived via immunoSEQ multiplex PCR, lists solely in-frame clones and lacks some. The sample holds over a million clones, 75% seen once. Sequencing input: memory CD4+ T cells sorted from blood. Subset noted: CD45RA-negative fraction. The receptors stem from a man between 18 and 29 years old in good health.

This clone appeared a single time. The V and J genes are TRBV7-2 and TRBJ2-3, with 15 bases that match TRBD2. Germline assignment: CDR1 SGHTA and CDR2 FQGNSA. This CDR3 has 17 residues. The V and J ends lost 7 bases and 0 bases, in that order; junction bases with no gene match: 5. The CDR3 DNA reads as TGTGCCAGCACCACGGGACTAGCGGGAGGAAGCACAGATACGCAGTATTTT. Translating gives CASTTGLAGGSTDTQYF.

This clone has just a few counts. V and J are TRBV7-3 and TRBJ1-1; TRBD1 might be the D (5 bases). From germline, CDR1 is SGHTA and CDR2 FQGTGA. There are 14 residues in the CDR3. Trimming removed 6 bases at V and 4 bases at J, with 15 bases between. The CDR3 nucleotides read TGTGCCAGCAGGTATAACAGTGGGGGCACTGAAGCTTTCTTT. It yields the protein CASRYNSGGTEAFF.

Details on this clone: The same CDR3 also results from other DNA sequences found in this sample. The V call is TRBV7-2, the J call TRBJ1-1; no definite D call. The V and J ends lost 1 base and 2 bases respectively, with 5 bases between them. The CDR3 length is 13 residues. Germline V gives CDR1 SGHTA, CDR2 FQGNSA. The CDR3 sequence is CASSLGRNTEAFF. CDR3 sequence (DNA): TGTGCCAGCAGCTTAGGACGTAACACTGAAGCTTTCTTT.

This clone was observed a single time. The chain joins TRBV5-4 to TRBJ2-6; D gene ambiguous. The CDR3 runs to 18 residues. Germline CDR1 and CDR2: SGHNT and YYREEE (reference sequence). Trimming took off 0 bases at V and 0 bases at J, with 13 bases between the two ends. The CDR3, as DNA: TGTGCCAGCAGCTTGGCGCTGACACGTAGCTCTGGGGCCAACGTCCTGACTTTC. Amino acids: CASSLALTRSSGANVLTF.

The chain recombines TRBV11-2 with TRBJ2-2, with 14 bases aligning to TRBD2. With V trimmed by 5 bases and J by 7 bases, 6 bases remained unmatched. Germline lookup yields CDR1 SGHAT and CDR2 FQNNGV. CDR3 size: 16 residues. The CDR3 is CASSPGTSGGGGELFF. The CDR3 DNA reads TGTGCCAGCAGCCCAGGGACTAGCGGGGGTGGCGGGGAGCTGTTTTTT.

The chain carries TRBV2 and TRBJ2-3, with D uncertain. CDR1 is SNHLY, CDR2 FYNNEI, per germline. This CDR3 has 14 residues. With 4 bases removed from V and 2 bases from J, the gap between germline ends came to 10 bases. CDR3 in amino acids: CASSGLTSTDTQYF. The CDR3 DNA follows: TGTGCCAGCAGTGGTCTCACTTCCACAGATACGCAGTATTTT.

The rearrangement links TRBV15 to TRBJ2-7; 7 positions agree with TRBD2. After removal of 0 bases from V and 2 bases from J, the junction contained 4 bases not matched to a gene. Looked up from germline, CDR1 is LNHNV and CDR2 is YYDKDF (reference sequence). The CDR3 totals 15 residues. The CDR3 DNA sequence: TGTGCCACCAGCAGAGACGGGGAGGGCGCCTACGAGCAGTACTTC. It translates to CATSRDGEGAYEQYF.

The V call is TRBV30, the J call TRBJ2-7; maybe TRBD1 (6 bases). This CDR3 has 13 residues. Trimming removed 3 bases from V and 3 bases from J, with 12 bases in between. The germline gives CDR1 GTSNPN, CDR2 SVGIG (reference sequence). CDR3 amino acids: CAWRQGMGYEQYF. CDR3 coding DNA: TGTGCCTGGAGACAGGGAATGGGCTACGAGCAGTACTTC.

The DNA of the CDR3 is TGTGCCAGCAGTAAACTAGCGGGGTACAATGAGCAGTTCTTC. Translated: CASSKLAGYNEQFF. This rearrangement joins TRBV27 to TRBJ2-1, with 10 bases aligning to TRBD2. The CDR3 runs 14 residues. J was trimmed by 4 bases and V by 5 bases; bases with no gene match: 2. Germline V gene data show CDR1 as MNHEY and CDR2 as SMNVEV (reference sequence).

This clone occurred a few times. V gene TRBV30 combines with J gene TRBJ1-1; D perhaps matches TRBD1 (5 bases). The germline V gene encodes CDR1 GTSNPN and CDR2 SVGIG (reference sequence). The CDR3 contains 12 residues. Trimming left V 5 bases short and J 5 bases short, with 12 bases between. The CDR3 DNA reads TGTGCCTGGGGGGCTAGGGCGACTGAAGCTTTCTTT. Its translation: CAWGARATEAFF.

This clone has a count of ten or more. V usage is TRBV27 and J usage is TRBJ1-1, with 9 bases fitting TRBD1. Trimming took 4 bases from V and 3 from J; bases not matched to a gene: 18. This CDR3 has 19 residues. CDR1 is MNHEY, CDR2 SMNVEV, per germline (reference sequence). The CDR3 loop is CASSSSMTGGRGKDTEAFF. CDR3 sequence (DNA): TGTGCCAGCAGTTCCAGTATGACAGGGGGTAGGGGGAAAGACACTGAAGCTTTCTTT.

J is TRBJ1-3 and V is TRBV18; possibly TRBD1 for D (5 bases). With 8 bases removed from V and 5 bases from J, the gap between germline ends came to 16 bases. The CDR3 runs 14 residues. Looked up from germline, CDR1 is KGHSH and CDR2 is LQKENI. CDR3 sequence: CASEVSAGRNTIYF. The CDR3 nucleotides are TGTGCCAGCGAAGTGTCCGCAGGGCGAAACACCATATATTTT.

As DNA, the CDR3 is TGTGCCAGCAGCGTATCTCACAGGAATGAGCAGTTCTTC. Translated: CASSVSHRNEQFF. V usage is TRBV6-4 and J usage is TRBJ2-1; possibly TRBD1 for D (5 bases). This CDR3 is built from 13 residues. CDR1 MRHNA and CDR2 SNTAGT come from the germline V gene. The germline V and J ends were trimmed by 6 bases and 7 bases, with 13 bases remaining between them.

The chain uses TRBV4-1 and TRBJ1-6; D might be TRBD1 (5 bases). V was pared by 0 bases and J by 2 bases, with 11 bases between. CDR3 length: 17 residues. The V gene's germline CDR1 is MGHRA and CDR2 YSYEKL. CDR3 coding DNA: TGCGCCAGCAGCCAAGATCGCGGGGACGCCTATAATTCACCCCTCCACTTT. Its translation: CASSQDRGDAYNSPLHF.

This clone was counted only a few times. Other DNA sequences from this sample encode an identical CDR3 as well. The CDR3 is CASSETSGGYNEQFF. CDR3 bases: TGTGCCAGCAGCGAGACTAGCGGGGGATACAATGAGCAGTTCTTC. The rearrangement links TRBV7-2 to TRBJ2-1; 12 bases line up with TRBD2. The ends lost 5 bases at V and 4 bases at J; junction bases unmatched: 3. Germline CDR1 and CDR2: SGHTA and FQGNSA. The CDR3 is 15 residues long.

As to this clone: Different DNA sequences within this sample yield the same CDR3. The J gene is TRBJ2-1, the V gene TRBV5-1; possible D gene TRBD2, 6 bases. Germline CDR1 and CDR2: SGHRS and YFSETQ. Trimming pared 0 bases from V and 4 bases from J, leaving 11 bases between. CDR3 length: 15 residues. CDR3 residues: CASSLVAETYNEQFF. CDR3 sequence (DNA): TGCGCCAGCAGCTTGGTAGCGGAAACTTACAATGAGCAGTTCTTC.

The gene calls are TRBV30 and TRBJ2-5, with 7 bases aligning to TRBD2. Looked up from germline, CDR1 is GTSNPN and CDR2 is SVGIG (reference sequence). Trimming took 0 bases from V and 1 from J; bases not matched to a gene: 5. The CDR3 has 15 amino acids. The CDR3 nucleotides are TGTGCCTGGAGTGTAGCGGGAACCTTCCAAGAGACCCAGTACTTC. Translation gives CAWSVAGTFQETQYF.

V is TRBV30 and J is TRBJ2-3; no definite D call. The CDR3 sequence is 12 residues long. V was pared by 3 bases and J by 2 bases, with 6 bases between. Germline CDR1 GTSNPN, CDR2 SVGIG (reference sequence). The CDR3 protein is CAWRPDTDTQYF. The CDR3 DNA reads as TGTGCCTGGAGGCCCGACACAGATACGCAGTATTTT.

V and J are TRBV10-2 and TRBJ2-7; D remains unclear. The CDR3 extends over 12 amino acids. V lost 1 base, J lost 6 bases, and 7 bases lay in between. The germline V gene encodes CDR1 WSHSY and CDR2 SAAADI. CDR3 DNA: TGCGCCAGCAGTGAGTATGGGCTCGAGCAGTACTTC. It codes for CASSEYGLEQYF.

As concerns this clone: The sample holds other DNA sequences that translate to the same CDR3. This chain links TRBV5-1 with TRBJ1-1; 7 bases are shared with TRBD1. The J segment lost 5 bases and the V segment lost 1 base, leaving 5 bases of the junction unmatched. CDR3 length: 14 residues. Germline lookup yields CDR1 SGHRS and CDR2 YFSETQ. The CDR3 DNA follows: TGCGCCAGCAGCTTGACAGGGGCCGGGACTGAAGCTTTCTTT. It specifies CASSLTGAGTEAFF. The full variable domain, in which reference TRBV5-1 and TRBJ1-1 provide the parts outside the CDR3, is KAGVTQTPRYLIKTRGQQVTLSCSPISGHRSVSWYQQTPGQGLQFLFEYFSETQRNKGNFPGRFSGRQFSNSRSEMNVSTLELGDSALYLCASSLTGAGTEAFFGQGTRLTVV.

The rearrangement links TRBV5-1 to TRBJ2-5; unclear D gene. V was pared by 1 base and J by 3 bases, with 10 bases between. This CDR3 has 14 amino acids. Germline loops: CDR1 SGHRS, CDR2 YFSETQ. CDR3 residues: CASSLSRSEETQYF. CDR3 in DNA: TGCGCCAGCAGCTTGTCCCGTTCGGAAGAGACCCAGTACTTC.